The 23 T cell receptor beta chains below all came from one sample that was sequenced in a study of neurological immune-mediated disorders. A single record per CDR3 protein comes from TCRdb applying MiXCR to the 5' RACE reads. The table shows about 57,000 distinct CDR3 sequences, with approximately 12% occurring only once. The material sequenced was PBMCs. The receptors stem from a woman aged 55-69 years with HTLV-1-associated myelopathy (HAM/TSP).

This clonotype was recorded at least ten times. The chain links TRBV20-1 to TRBJ2-3, with 8 bases that match TRBD2. The J segment lost 3 bases and the V segment lost 4 bases, leaving 6 bases of the junction unmatched. The CDR3 consists of 14 residues. CDR1 and CDR2 (germline): DFQATT, SNEGSKA (reference sequence). In DNA, the CDR3 is TGCAGTGCTATTTCGGGAGGGCCGACAGATACGCAGTATTTT. It is translated as CSAISGGPTDTQYF.

There are a few counts of this clonotype. The V gene is TRBV12-3 or TRBV12-4, the J gene TRBJ2-6; the D gene is possibly TRBD2 (5 bases). Between the trimmed V and J ends, which lost 5 bases and 9 bases, there was a span of 11 bases. This CDR3 is built from 13 residues. Written as DNA, the CDR3 is TGTGCCAGCAGTAACCCGGGGAACAACGTCCTGACTTTC. Residues: CASSNPGNNVLTF.

This clonotype was detected ten times or more. The V call is TRBV20-1, the J call TRBJ2-7; 8 bases match TRBD2. With 3 bases clipped from V and 0 bases from J, the junction kept 1 base outside the gene matches. This CDR3 is built from 13 residues. Germline-derived CDR1 and CDR2 are DFQATT and SNEGSKA (reference sequence). CDR3 sequence (DNA): TGCAGTGCTAGTAGCGGGATCTCCTACGAGCAGTACTTC. It encodes CSASSGISYEQYF.

This clonotype was seen ten or more times. This rearrangement joins TRBV5-1 to TRBJ2-1, with TRBD2 as a possible D gene (6 bases). CDR1 SGHRS and CDR2 YFSETQ come from the germline V gene. The germline V and J ends were trimmed by 4 bases and 2 bases, with 16 bases remaining between them. The CDR3 loop spans 16 amino acids. DNA of the CDR3: TGCGCCAGCAGCGGGGTTAGCGGAGAGCCCTACAATGAGCAGTTCTTC. As protein: CASSGVSGEPYNEQFF.

V gene TRBV20-1 combines with J gene TRBJ2-4; unclear D gene. CDR1 and CDR2 (germline): DFQATT, SNEGSKA (reference sequence). Trimming left V 6 bases short and J 3 bases short, with 18 bases between. The CDR3 has 15 amino acids. The CDR3 spells CSAKLVFVDKNIQYF. CDR3 coding DNA: TGCAGTGCAAAACTGGTCTTCGTGGACAAAAACATTCAGTACTTC.

This clonotype appeared many times. This chain links TRBV20-1 with TRBJ1-1, with 9 bases lining up with TRBD1. CDR1 is DFQATT and CDR2 is SNEGSKA in the germline V gene (reference sequence). J was trimmed by 5 bases and V by 6 bases; bases with no gene match: 1. The CDR3 has 11 residues. The CDR3 DNA reads TGCAGTGCAGACAGGGGGACTGAAGCTTTCTTT. Translated, it gives CSADRGTEAFF.

Concerning this clonotype itself: A read error may produce the germline difference seen at one junction end. The V gene is TRBV4-1, the J gene TRBJ2-2; 10 bases are a match to TRBD2. Germline loops: CDR1 MGHRA, CDR2 YSYEKL. The CDR3 length is 16 residues. CDR3 sequence: CSSSRRTSGNTVELFF. In nucleotides, the CDR3 is TGCTCCAGCAGCCGAAGGACTAGCGGTAACACCGTGGAGCTGTTTTTT.

Concerning this clonotype: This could be a read error, since a much larger clone is one nucleotide away. This chain joins TRBV6-5 and TRBJ1-1; D is perhaps TRBD1 (5 bases). This CDR3 contains 17 residues. Germline V gene sequence: CDR1 MNHEY, CDR2 SVGAGI. Trimming cost V 7 bases and J 2 bases, with 23 bases left between them. In DNA, the CDR3 is TGTGCCAGCATTCCATACCGGACACATAAAAGCAACACTGAAGCTTTCTTT. Its protein is CASIPYRTHKSNTEAFF.

The sample holds many counts of this clonotype. The chain couples TRBV20-1 to TRBJ1-5; 7 bases line up with TRBD1. Germline CDR1 is DFQATT and CDR2 is SNEGSKA (reference sequence). This CDR3 is 14 amino acids long. V lost 6 bases to trimming and J lost 2 bases; unmatched junction nucleotides: 7. In nucleotides, the CDR3 is TGCAGTGCCCCAGGGGGGGTAGGCAATCAGCCCCAGCATTTT. Translated: CSAPGGVGNQPQHF.

Many counts were recorded for this clonotype. The chain joins TRBV5-6 to TRBJ2-2, with D tentatively TRBD2 (5 bases). V was shortened by 4 bases and J by 0 bases, with 13 bases between the two germline ends. Germline V CDR1 and CDR2: SGHDT, YYEEEE. The CDR3 is made up of 16 amino acids. The CDR3 reads CASSHGLTPNTGELFF. CDR3 in DNA: TGTGCCAGCAGCCATGGACTGACCCCGAACACCGGGGAGCTGTTTTTT. Supplemented by reference TRBV5-6 and TRBJ2-2, the full variable domain reads DAGVTQSPTHLIKTRGQQVTLRCSPKSGHDTVSWYQQALGQGPQFIFQYYEEEERQRGNFPDRFSGHQFPNYSSELNVNALLLGDSALYLCASSHGLTPNTGELFFGEGSRLTVL.

In its sample, this clonotype is medium-sized (0.01 to 0.1%). V and J are TRBV12-3 or TRBV12-4 and TRBJ1-1; possible D gene TRBD1, 5 bases. This CDR3 spans 12 amino acids. The ends were cut back, 6 bases at V and 6 bases at J, with 11 bases in the middle. CDR3 coding DNA: TGTGCCAGCAGCCTTGGACATTCTGAAGCTTTCTTT. Translating it yields CASSLGHSEAFF.

This clonotype was detected ten times or more. The chain combines TRBV5-1 with TRBJ2-1; TRBD2 aligns across 7 bases. CDR3 length equals 15 residues. The V gene's germline CDR1 is SGHRS and CDR2 YFSETQ. The J segment lost 3 bases and the V segment lost 0 bases, leaving 3 bases of the junction unmatched. CDR3 bases: TGCGCCAGCAGCTTGGCTTTAGCGGGCTACAATGAGCAGTTCTTC. It codes for CASSLALAGYNEQFF. Drawing the rest from reference TRBV5-1 and TRBJ2-1, the complete variable domain is KAGVTQTPRYLIKTRGQQVTLSCSPISGHRSVSWYQQTPGQGLQFLFEYFSETQRNKGNFPGRFSGRQFSNSRSEMNVSTLELGDSALYLCASSLALAGYNEQFFGPGTRLTVL.

This clonotype occurred many times. The chain joins TRBV28 to TRBJ2-3, with 8 bases fitting TRBD1. This CDR3 comprises 16 residues. V shed 6 bases and J 5 bases; nucleotides not matched to a gene: 13. CDR1 MDHEN and CDR2 SYDVKM come from the germline V gene. CDR3 coding DNA: TGTGCCAGCAGGGGGGGAGGACAGGGCGCTGGAGATACGCAGTATTTT. It encodes CASRGGGQGAGDTQYF.

The chain recombines TRBV3-1 with TRBJ2-1, with TRBD2 identical over 16 bases. In germline, CDR1 is LGHDT, CDR2 YNNKEL (reference sequence). V dropped 0 bases and J dropped 8; count of bases not matched to a gene: 22. The CDR3 consists of 23 residues. DNA of the CDR3: TGTGCCAGCAGCCAAGATAGCGGGGCTTGGGGGACTAGCGGGAGGGCCCGATTGCATGAGCAGTTCTTC. Translated, it gives CASSQDSGAWGTSGRARLHEQFF.

This clonotype was picked up many times. The V and J genes are TRBV29-1 and TRBJ2-7; 7 bases agree with TRBD1. Looked up from germline, CDR1 is SQVTM and CDR2 is ANQGSEA. The J segment lost 5 bases and the V segment lost 6 bases, leaving 13 bases of the junction unmatched. The CDR3 is 14 residues long. This CDR3 reads CSVGTGDEFDEQYF. DNA of the CDR3: TGCAGCGTGGGAACAGGGGATGAATTCGACGAGCAGTACTTC.

The table lists this clonotype with many counts. J is TRBJ2-5 and V is TRBV27; D gene uncertain. The germline V and J ends were trimmed by 8 bases and 3 bases, with 16 bases remaining between them. Per the germline V gene, CDR1 is MNHEY and CDR2 is SMNVEV (reference sequence). The CDR3 loop spans 14 amino acids. The CDR3 coding sequence is TGTGCCAGCGGGTCCGCCCGAGATAAAGAGACCCAGTACTTC. This translates into CASGSARDKETQYF.

This clonotype was seen at least ten times. The chain employs TRBV6-5 and TRBJ2-1; maybe TRBD1 (6 bases). CDR1 is MNHEY and CDR2 is SVGAGI in the germline V gene. Trimming left V 6 bases short and J 0 bases short, with 15 bases between. This CDR3 contains 16 residues. CDR3 residues: CASRPFLGGSYNEQFF. In nucleotides, the CDR3 is TGTGCCAGCAGACCCTTCCTAGGGGGCTCCTACAATGAGCAGTTCTTC.

This clonotype occurred many times. The V and J genes are TRBV7-9 and TRBJ2-2; unclear D gene. Germline V gene data show CDR1 as SEHNR and CDR2 as FQNEAQ (reference sequence). The CDR3 is made up of 11 amino acids. V lost 5 bases and J 8 bases, leaving 6 bases between the germline ends. CDR3 loop: CASSVEGELFF. DNA for the CDR3: TGTGCCAGCAGCGTAGAGGGGGAGCTGTTTTTT.

This clonotype was picked up many times. CDR3 sequence reads: CASSLGLAGSYEQYF. The DNA for the CDR3 is TGTGCCAGCAGCTTAGGACTAGCGGGGAGCTACGAGCAGTACTTC. The V gene is TRBV7-2, the J gene TRBJ2-7, with TRBD2 matching 11 bases. From germline, CDR1 is SGHTA and CDR2 FQGNSA. This CDR3 contains 15 residues. Losses at the gene ends were 1 base for V and 3 bases for J; bases not matched to a gene: 2.

This clonotype occurred a few times. The chain has TRBV5-1 and TRBJ2-1; tentatively, D is TRBD2 (5 bases). Germline V gene sequence: CDR1 SGHRS, CDR2 YFSETQ. V was clipped by 3 bases and J by 1 base, with 11 bases between them. The CDR3 has 15 amino acids. The CDR3 nucleotides are TGCGCCAGCAGCTCGTACCCGGGATCCTACAATGAGCAGTTCTTC. Its protein product is CASSSYPGSYNEQFF.

This clonotype was detected ten times or more. CDR3 coding DNA: TGCGCCAGCAGCCAGGCACGGACTAGCGGGAGTAACTATGAGCAGTTCTTC. Translating gives CASSQARTSGSNYEQFF. This chain uses TRBV4-1 with TRBJ2-1; 13 bases align to TRBD2. Per the germline V gene, CDR1 is MGHRA and CDR2 is YSYEKL. The CDR3 has 17 amino acids. The junction had 10 bases not matched to a gene; V was cut back by 3 bases and J by 8 bases.

This clonotype was recorded many times. This chain connects TRBV12-3 or TRBV12-4 to TRBJ2-7; 12 positions agree with TRBD1. Germline trimming cut 4 bases from V and 12 bases from J; bases unmatched to any gene: 10. The length of the CDR3 is 14 residues. The CDR3 here is CASSYLGQGATLYF. The CDR3 region has the DNA TGTGCCAGCAGTTACCTGGGACAGGGGGCCACCTTGTACTTC.

This clonotype appeared many times. The chain employs TRBV7-8 and TRBJ2-2; no clear D. The CDR3 is made up of 15 amino acids. Germline V lookup: CDR1 SGHVS, CDR2 FQNEAQ. V was cut by 5 bases and J by 1 base, with 11 bases left in between. The CDR3 DNA is TGTGCCAGCAGCCCCCCGACGAGGAACACCGGGGAGCTGTTTTTT. It codes for CASSPPTRNTGELFF.